Shown below are 27 T cell receptor beta chains from a single sample sequenced in a study of blood T cell repertoires in COVID-19. Method: immunoSEQ multiplex PCR; TCRdb's copy keeps in-frame clones and lacks some. The profile shows some 300,000 clones, around 89% of them singletons. The sample comprised peripheral blood. All receptors derive from a woman aged 35 to 49 with COVID-19, enrolled during active disease.

The genes are TRBV7-6 and TRBJ1-5; 8 bases match TRBD1. There are 15 residues in the CDR3. The junction had 3 bases not matched to a gene; V was cut back by 4 bases and J by 1 base. CDR1 and CDR2 (germline): SGHVS, FNYEAQ. The CDR3 region is CASSSGGRSNQPQHF. In DNA form, the CDR3 reads TGTGCCAGCAGCTCAGGGGGCAGGAGCAATCAGCCCCAGCATTTT.

V gene TRBV7-6 combines with J gene TRBJ2-1; 8 positions match TRBD2. V lost 1 base, J lost 6 bases, and 8 bases stayed unmatched. CDR3 length: 16 amino acids. The germline CDR1 and CDR2 sequences are SGHVS and FNYEAQ. CDR3 amino acids: CASSLGGSGRFNEQFF. The CDR3 DNA follows: TGTGCCAGCAGCTTAGGCGGGAGCGGGAGATTCAATGAGCAGTTCTTC.

The table lists this clone with a count of one. This chain uses TRBV9 with TRBJ1-2, with D unresolved. Per germline, CDR1 SGDLS and CDR2 YYNGEE. V was cut by 2 bases and J by 7 bases, with 15 bases left in between. The CDR3 totals 14 residues. The CDR3, as DNA: TGTGCCAGCAGCGTCCCCGGTGCAGCAGGTGGCTACACCTTC. It encodes CASSVPGAAGGYTF.

A single count supports this clone. V is TRBV6-5 and J is TRBJ2-3; the match to TRBD1 covers 10 bases. The CDR3 is made up of 16 amino acids. V was clipped by 0 bases and J by 2 bases; unmatched bases: 2. In germline, CDR1 is MNHEY, CDR2 SVGAGI. CDR3 sequence (DNA): TGTGCCAGCAGTTACTCGACAGGGGGCCACACAGATACGCAGTATTTT. Translated: CASSYSTGGHTDTQYF.

V usage is TRBV28 and J usage is TRBJ1-1, with 7 nucleotides matching TRBD1. The CDR3 spans 14 residues. The V segment lost 8 bases and the J segment 2 bases; nucleotides outside the gene matches: 8. Per germline, CDR1 MDHEN and CDR2 SYDVKM. For the CDR3, the DNA is TGTGCCAGCTCCGAGGGGGCGTTAAACACTGAAGCTTTCTTT. It is translated as CASSEGALNTEAFF.

This clone was detected a few times. The chain joins TRBV7-2 to TRBJ2-7; tentatively, D is TRBD1 (5 bases). This CDR3 has 15 residues. V was clipped by 3 bases and J by 1 base, with 13 bases between them. CDR1 and CDR2 from the germline V gene are SGHTA and FQGNSA. CDR3 region: CASSFAQGLSYEQYF. The CDR3 DNA sequence: TGTGCCAGCAGCTTTGCCCAGGGCCTTTCCTACGAGCAGTACTTC. Using reference TRBV7-2 and TRBJ2-7 for the parts outside the CDR3, the full variable domain is GAGVSQSPSNKVTEKGKDVELRCDPISGHTALYWYRQSLGQGLEFLIYFQGNSAPDKSGLPSDRFSAERTGGSVSTLTIQRTQQEDSAVYLCASSFAQGLSYEQYFGPGTRLTVT.

The rearrangement joins TRBV28 to TRBJ2-1, with 7 bases that match TRBD2. V dropped 5 bases and J dropped 5; count of bases not matched to a gene: 12. The germline V gene encodes CDR1 MDHEN and CDR2 SYDVKM. The CDR3 is 16 residues long. DNA for the CDR3: TGTGCCAGCAGTCCCCTAGGGGAGGGCCACAACAATGAGCAGTTCTTC. This encodes CASSPLGEGHNNEQFF.

The rearrangement uses TRBV28 and TRBJ1-2; TRBD1 matches at 11 bases. This CDR3 is 14 amino acids long. J gave up 7 bases and V 4 bases, and 5 bases lay outside the gene matches. Germline lookup yields CDR1 MDHEN and CDR2 SYDVKM. In DNA form, the CDR3 reads TGTGCCAGCAGTTCTGGACAGGGGGCAGGTGGCTACACCTTC. This translates into CASSSGQGAGGYTF.

This chain joins TRBV30 and TRBJ2-1; no reliable D call. The CDR3 sequence is 15 residues long. Germline CDR1 reads GTSNPN; CDR2 reads SVGIG (reference sequence). The V and J ends lost 2 bases and 0 bases respectively, with 11 bases between them. CDR3 sequence: CAWSPVSFSYNEQFF. CDR3 DNA sequence: TGTGCCTGGAGTCCCGTTAGCTTCTCCTACAATGAGCAGTTCTTC. Full variable domain (rest looked up from reference TRBV30 and TRBJ2-1): SQTIHQWPATLVQPVGSPLSLECTVEGTSNPNLYWYRQAAGRGLQLLFYSVGIGQISSEVPQNLSASRPQDRQFILSSKKLLLSDSGFYLCAWSPVSFSYNEQFFGPGTRLTVL.

The rearrangement joins TRBV11-3 to TRBJ2-3; 8 nucleotides match TRBD2. Germline trimming cut 0 bases from V and 1 base from J; bases unmatched to any gene: 3. Germline V CDR1 and CDR2: SGHNT, YENEEA. The CDR3 length is 16 residues. In nucleotides, the CDR3 is TGTGCCAGCAGCTTAGATTTGCGGGAGGGCACAGATACGCAGTATTTT. Amino acids: CASSLDLREGTDTQYF.

The chain uses TRBV19 and TRBJ2-2; the D is unclear. The germline V and J ends were trimmed by 1 base and 0 bases, with 12 bases remaining between them. Germline CDR1 reads LNHDA; CDR2 reads SQIVND (reference sequence). This CDR3 contains 17 residues. This CDR3 is CASSIARSAANTGELFF. In nucleotides, the CDR3 is TGTGCCAGTAGTATAGCTCGCAGTGCAGCGAACACCGGGGAGCTGTTTTTT.

Concerning this clone: Other DNA variants within this sample encode the same CDR3. The V gene is TRBV28, the J gene TRBJ1-5; TRBD1 matches at 7 bases. This CDR3 has 14 residues. The J segment lost 1 base and the V segment lost 7 bases, leaving 4 bases of the junction unmatched. Germline CDR1 is MDHEN and CDR2 is SYDVKM. CDR3 amino acids: CASTPGGSNQPQHF. In DNA, the CDR3 is TGTGCCAGCACCCCAGGGGGGAGCAATCAGCCCCAGCATTTT.

This clone came up once. The chain carries TRBV5-1 and TRBJ2-3, with 9 bases aligning to TRBD1. Looked up from germline, CDR1 is SGHRS and CDR2 is YFSETQ. After removal of 4 bases from V and 2 bases from J, the junction contained 8 bases not matched to a gene. The CDR3 loop spans 16 amino acids. CDR3 region: CASSGAGTGTTDTQYF. CDR3 DNA: TGCGCCAGCAGCGGAGCGGGGACAGGGACCACAGATACGCAGTATTTT.

The CDR3 here is CASSRGEQGGSPLHF. The DNA for the CDR3 is TGTGCCAGCAGTCGAGGAGAACAGGGTGGTTCACCCCTCCACTTT. The J gene is TRBJ1-6, the V gene TRBV27; D possibly corresponds to TRBD1 (6 bases). V was cut by 5 bases and J by 9 bases, with 17 bases left in between. Germline-derived CDR1 and CDR2 are MNHEY and SMNVEV (reference sequence). This CDR3 comprises 15 residues.

On this clone: This sample includes further DNA sequences coding for the same CDR3. The rearrangement uses TRBV5-1 and TRBJ2-1; D call uncertain. V lost 0 bases to trimming and J lost 0 bases, with 7 bases between them. There are 15 residues in the CDR3. The germline gives CDR1 SGHRS, CDR2 YFSETQ. The CDR3 DNA reads as TGCGCCAGCAGCTTGGGAGGCAGCTCCTACAATGAGCAGTTCTTC. It translates to CASSLGGSSYNEQFF.

The chain links TRBV6-6 to TRBJ1-4, with TRBD1 matching over 9 bases. This CDR3 has 15 amino acids. The ends lost 2 bases at V and 7 bases at J; junction bases unmatched: 5. Germline CDR1 and CDR2: MNHNY and SVGAGI (reference sequence). CDR3 DNA sequence: TGTGCCAGCAGTTACCTCGGACAGGGGACTGAAAAACTGTTTTTT. Translation gives CASSYLGQGTEKLFF.

This rearrangement joins TRBV27 to TRBJ2-1, with 9 positions matching TRBD1. Germline loops: CDR1 MNHEY, CDR2 SMNVEV (reference sequence). V lost 6 bases and J lost 2; bases outside the gene matches: 5. The CDR3 totals 15 residues. DNA for the CDR3: TGTGCCAGCAGGCCGGACAGGGGTCCCTACAATGAGCAGTTCTTC. The encoded protein is CASRPDRGPYNEQFF.

The gene calls are TRBV13 and TRBJ2-2; D might be TRBD2 (6 bases). In germline, CDR1 is PRHDT, CDR2 FYEKMQ (reference sequence). Trimming pared 5 bases from V and 5 bases from J, leaving 21 bases between. The CDR3 has 17 residues. CDR3 in amino acids: CASSPSPGSEPTGELFF. CDR3 in DNA: TGTGCCAGCAGCCCGTCCCCCGGGAGCGAGCCTACCGGGGAGCTGTTTTTT. Drawing the rest from reference TRBV13 and TRBJ2-2, the complete variable domain is AAGVIQSPRHLIKEKRETATLKCYPIPRHDTVYWYQQGPGQDPQFLISFYEKMQSDKGSIPDRFSAQQFSDYHSELNMSSLELGDSALYFCASSPSPGSEPTGELFFGEGSRLTVL.

The genes are TRBV9 and TRBJ2-2; tentative D call: TRBD1 (5 bases). Germline V lookup: CDR1 SGDLS, CDR2 YYNGEE. Deletions cut 3 bases from V and 3 bases from J, with 12 bases between. This CDR3 has 15 residues. The DNA of the CDR3 is TGTGCCAGCAGCGACGGACATCTTGACACCGGGGAGCTGTTTTTT. Protein: CASSDGHLDTGELFF. Drawing the rest from reference TRBV9 and TRBJ2-2, the complete variable domain is DSGVTQTPKHLITATGQRVTLRCSPRSGDLSVYWYQQSLDQGLQFLIQYYNGEERAKGNILERFSAQQFPDLHSELNLSSLELGDSALYFCASSDGHLDTGELFFGEGSRLTVL.

This chain links TRBV5-1 with TRBJ2-2; a weak D match, TRBD2 (6 bases). V was trimmed by 0 bases and J by 3 bases, leaving 12 bases between them. Per the germline V gene, CDR1 is SGHRS and CDR2 is YFSETQ. There are 16 residues in the CDR3. This chain's CDR3 is CASSLAGGTDTGELFF. CDR3 sequence (DNA): TGCGCCAGCAGCTTGGCCGGGGGAACGGACACCGGGGAGCTGTTTTTT.

The rearrangement links TRBV7-3 to TRBJ1-5; TRBD1 matches 8 bases. With 2 bases clipped from V and 3 bases from J, the junction kept 6 bases outside the gene matches. Germline V gene sequence: CDR1 SGHTA, CDR2 FQGTGA. CDR3 size: 16 residues. CDR3 loop: CASSLETGVINQPQHF. CDR3 coding DNA: TGTGCCAGCAGCTTAGAGACAGGGGTTATCAATCAGCCCCAGCATTTT.

The V call is TRBV19, the J call TRBJ1-5, with D possibly TRBD1 on 5 matching bases. Germline assignment: CDR1 LNHDA and CDR2 SQIVND (reference sequence). The V and J ends lost 3 bases and 0 bases respectively, with 9 bases between them. CDR3 size: 15 residues. The CDR3 coding sequence is TGTGCCAGTAGTATGCGACAGTATAGCAATCAGCCCCAGCATTTT. This gives the protein CASSMRQYSNQPQHF.

V usage is TRBV7-2 and J usage is TRBJ1-4; D is perhaps TRBD1 (5 bases). CDR3 length: 13 amino acids. V lost 1 base and J 10 bases, leaving 10 bases between the germline ends. The germline V gene encodes CDR1 SGHTA and CDR2 FQGNSA. CDR3 loop: CASSLGGVAKLFF. CDR3 DNA sequence: TGTGCCAGCAGCTTAGGGGGGGTTGCAAAACTGTTTTTT.

J is TRBJ2-1 and V is TRBV5-1; 8 nucleotides agree with TRBD1. Germline V gives CDR1 SGHRS, CDR2 YFSETQ. The length of the CDR3 is 15 residues. Germline trimming cut 4 bases from V and 4 bases from J; bases unmatched to any gene: 7. The CDR3 nucleotides read TGCGCCAGCAGCATAGGGACAGGTGCTTACAATGAGCAGTTCTTC. Translated: CASSIGTGAYNEQFF.

This rearrangement joins TRBV29-1 to TRBJ2-5, with 8 nucleotides matching TRBD1. The CDR3 sequence is 13 residues long. J lost 1 base, V lost 5 bases, and 3 bases had no gene match. Germline CDR1 reads SQVTM; CDR2 reads ANQGSEA. Written as DNA, the CDR3 is TGCAGCGTTTTGACAGGGGTCCAAGAGACCCAGTACTTC. Translated, it gives CSVLTGVQETQYF. The full variable domain, rest sourced from reference TRBV29-1 and TRBJ2-5, is SAVISQKPSRDICQRGTSLTIQCQVDSQVTMMFWYRQQPGQSLTLIATANQGSEATYESGFVIDKFPISRPNLTFSTLTVSNMSPEDSSIYLCSVLTGVQETQYFGPGTRLLVL.

The chain has TRBV6-5 and TRBJ1-1; tentatively, D is TRBD1 (5 bases). Trimming left V 2 bases short and J 0 bases short, with 10 bases between. The germline V gene encodes CDR1 MNHEY and CDR2 SVGAGI. This CDR3 is built from 15 residues. The CDR3 sequence: CASSYRGLMNTEAFF. The CDR3 coding sequence is TGTGCCAGCAGTTACAGGGGACTAATGAACACTGAAGCTTTCTTT.

This chain connects TRBV6-5 to TRBJ1-2; unclear D gene. There are 14 residues in the CDR3. Trimming shortened V by 6 bases and J by 7 bases, and 18 bases separated the two germline ends. The V gene's germline CDR1 is MNHEY and CDR2 SVGAGI. CDR3 nucleotides: TGTGCCAGCAGCCCAGCCACCAGGATGGGTGGCTACACCTTC. As protein: CASSPATRMGGYTF.